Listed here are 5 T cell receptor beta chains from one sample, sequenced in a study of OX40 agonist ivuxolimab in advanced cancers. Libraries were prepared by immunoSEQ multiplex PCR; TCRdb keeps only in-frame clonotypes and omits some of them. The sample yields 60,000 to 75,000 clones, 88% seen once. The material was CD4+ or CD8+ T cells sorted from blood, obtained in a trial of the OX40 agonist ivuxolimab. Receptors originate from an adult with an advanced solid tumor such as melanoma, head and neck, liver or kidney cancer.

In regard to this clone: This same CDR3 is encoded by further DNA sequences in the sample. CDR3 bases: TGTGCCAGCAGACAGGGAAACTATGGCTACACCTTC. Its translation: CASRQGNYGYTF. The chain links TRBV6-5 to TRBJ1-2, with D possibly matching TRBD1 (6 bases). The V and J ends lost 6 bases and 2 bases respectively, with 7 bases between them. Per the germline V gene, CDR1 is MNHEY and CDR2 is SVGAGI. The CDR3 has 12 residues.

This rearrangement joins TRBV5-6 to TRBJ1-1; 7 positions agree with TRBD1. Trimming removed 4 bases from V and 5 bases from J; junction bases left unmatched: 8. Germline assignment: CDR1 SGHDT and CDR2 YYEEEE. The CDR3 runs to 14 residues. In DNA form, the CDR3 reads TGTGCCAGCAGCCTGGGCAGGGGGGAGACTGAAGCTTTCTTT. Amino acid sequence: CASSLGRGETEAFF.

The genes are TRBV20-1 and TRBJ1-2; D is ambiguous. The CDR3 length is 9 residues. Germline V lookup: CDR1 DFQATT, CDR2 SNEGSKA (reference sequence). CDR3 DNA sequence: TGCAGACCCGGCTATGGCTACACCTTC. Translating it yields CRPGYGYTF.

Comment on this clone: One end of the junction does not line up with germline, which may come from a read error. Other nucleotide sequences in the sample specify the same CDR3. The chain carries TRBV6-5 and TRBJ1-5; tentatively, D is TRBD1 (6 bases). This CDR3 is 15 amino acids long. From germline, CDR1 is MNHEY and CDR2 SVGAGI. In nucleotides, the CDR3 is TGTGCTAGCAGTAAGGACAGAGAAAGCAATCAGCCCCAGCATTTT. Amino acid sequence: CASSKDRESNQPQHF.

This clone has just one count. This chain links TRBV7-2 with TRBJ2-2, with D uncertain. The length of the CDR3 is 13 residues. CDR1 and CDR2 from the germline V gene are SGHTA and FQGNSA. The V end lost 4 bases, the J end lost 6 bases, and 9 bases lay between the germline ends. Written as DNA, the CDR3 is TGTGCCAGCAGCTCCTCCAGAGCCGGGGAGCTGTTTTTT. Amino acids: CASSSSRAGELFF. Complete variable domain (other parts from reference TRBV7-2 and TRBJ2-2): GAGVSQSPSNKVTEKGKDVELRCDPISGHTALYWYRQSLGQGLEFLIYFQGNSAPDKSGLPSDRFSAERTGGSVSTLTIQRTQQEDSAVYLCASSSSRAGELFFGEGSRLTVL.